Included here is one TCR beta chain sequence, with context. Cohort placement rested on clinical history that participants reported themselves. Original methodology: Amplification of reference gene primers was used by the study to estimate nucleated cell counts. TCRdb's copy holds only in-frame clones and misses some; the assay was immunoSEQ multiplex PCR. V and J calls and clone size are those listed in that table; D and trimming were worked out from the DNA. The sample holds around 360,000 clones, about 90% seen once. This specimen comes from a study of blood T cell repertoires in COVID-19. What was sequenced was PBMCs or T cells enriched from blood (not recorded which). The receptor's source is a man in his forties in a cohort exposed to, infected with or recovered from COVID-19 (not recorded which).

CDR3 sequence reads: CASSQAPGGIYEQYF. CDR3 sequence (DNA): TGTGCCAGCAGCCAAGCCCCAGGGGGCATATACGAGCAGTACTTC. The chain couples TRBV3-1 (or the pseudogene TRBV3-2) to TRBJ2-7; 8 nucleotides align to TRBD1. Germline V CDR1 and CDR2: LGHDT, YNNKEL (reference sequence). There are 15 residues in the CDR3. The V segment lost 1 base and the J segment 4 bases; nucleotides outside the gene matches: 6.